This T cell receptor (beta chain) was identified during a study of spatial heterogeneity in lung cancer. About the study: More than eight raw reads, on average, carried each unique TCR and UMI combination. Study results and limitations: Among tumor T cells, estimated coverage was about 7% for alpha chains and around 13% for beta chains. Intratumoral expanded alpha and beta TCR counts were found to track tumor mutation counts.

The CDR3 totals 15 residues. Trimming left V 0 bases short and J 0 bases short, with 4 bases between. In germline, CDR1 is SGHRS, CDR2 YFSETQ. MiXCR, applied by TCRdb to the 5' RACE reads, yields one record per CDR3 protein. The data hold about 20,000 distinct CDR3 sequences, with 7.5% observed a single time. Indicated time point: sample taken at primary tumor resection. Whole RNA came from tumor, nontumor lung or frozen PBMC and was sequenced without being sorted. This clonotype was counted ten times or more. The antigen is unknown. The J gene is TRBJ2-6, the V gene TRBV5-1; unclear D gene. This TCR was recovered from a male donor with early-stage non-small cell lung cancer. The source was lung tumor tissue, collected at surgery. CDR3 residues: CASSLDLSGANVLTF. CDR3 DNA sequence: TGCGCCAGCAGCTTGGACCTCTCTGGGGCCAACGTCCTGACTTTC.